The T cell receptor (beta chain) described here comes from a study of T cells in Graves' hyperthyroidism and ophthalmopathy. Whole-study results and caveats: Blood also showed most of the thyroid clonotypes that were expanded above 0.001.

There are 18 residues in the CDR3. The germline CDR1 and CDR2 sequences are DFQATT and SNEGSKA (reference sequence). Concerning this clonotype itself: Its antigen is currently unknown. At one boundary the junction diverges from the germline segment, which might be a read error.

RNA transcripts served as the template for amplifying TCR beta CDR3 regions. A set of HTBI primers served as the primers for a first-round RT-PCR of the TCR CDR3. TCRdb itself ran the multiplex PCR reads through MiXCR, one entry per CDR3 protein. The sample records a few hundred thousand distinct CDR3 sequences, more than 12% being singletons. The chain is built from TRBV20-1 and TRBJ2-5; 11 bases agree with TRBD2. Sequenced: blood. The TCR originated in a woman between 35 and 50 years old with Graves' hyperthyroidism that later progressed to Graves' ophthalmopathy. The CDR3 DNA sequence: TGCAGTGCTTCACTTCTTAGCGGGAGGGGCCTGCCTCTAGAGATCCAGTACTTC. This codes for CSASLLSGRGLPLEIQYF.